This paragraph reports one T cell receptor (beta chain). Its antigen remains unknown. This sample was taken from a study of beta chain features in type 1 diabetes. Study observations and caveats: VDJ junctions from type 1 diabetes patients carried fewer insertions and larger deletions. Among patients, naive, central memory and Treg TCRB repertoires appeared more similar than among healthy donors.

Germline V CDR1 and CDR2: SEHNR, FQNEAQ (reference sequence). CDR3 length equals 15 residues. Trimming left V 4 bases short and J 2 bases short, with 14 bases between. Isolated RNA was reverse transcribed in full, so expressed TCRB transcripts were sequenced. The method was immunoSEQ multiplex PCR; TCRdb's version includes in-frame clones alone and lacks a portion of them. The sample includes hundreds of thousands of clones, 15% to 18% of them seen just once. The source is a man in his late teens or twenties in good health. The chain couples TRBV7-9 to TRBJ1-2, with a weak D call TRBD1 (5 bases). Sequenced: naive CD4+ T cells from blood. The CDR3 coding sequence is TGTGCCAGCAGCTATCGGGACGCCTCCAACTATGGCTACACCTTC. Its translation: CASSYRDASNYGYTF.